The T cell receptor beta chain described here comes from a study of siplizumab effects on memory and regulatory T cells. The data were produced by immunoSEQ multiplex PCR, yet TCRdb's version contains in-frame clones alone and is incomplete. The sample has around 77,000 clones; roughly 89% are singletons. The ends lost 5 bases at V and 7 bases at J; junction bases unmatched: 6. CDR1 MNHEY and CDR2 SVGAGI come from the germline V gene. This CDR3 is 14 amino acids long. The chain links TRBV6-5 to TRBJ2-7, with TRBD2 matching over 12 bases. This TCR was recovered from a human donor in good health. The sample comprised CD8+ T cells sorted from blood. CDR3 coding DNA: TGTGCCAGCAGTCGGACTAGCGGGATGGAGGAGCAGTACTTC. This sequence encodes CASSRTSGMEEQYF.